These 23 T cell receptor beta chains were sequenced from one sample in a study of Tregs in tolerant kidney transplant recipients. The assay was immunoSEQ multiplex PCR, and TCRdb's table has in-frame clones only and misses some. This specimen shows 45,000 to 55,000 clones; the ten leading clones hold roughly 0.8%. This material consisted of CD4+ T cells from blood, taken before the transplant. These receptor sequences come from a human donor who received a combined kidney and bone marrow transplant.

CDR3 DNA (partial): TGTGCCAGCAGCTCCATAGCGGGAGAAGTGTCCGAG. This gives the protein CASSSIAGEVSE. The whole CDR3 sequence is CASSSIAGEVSEQYF. This chain uses TRBV7-2 with TRBJ2-7, with 9 bases lining up with TRBD2. Coverage ceases 3 residues before the CDR3 finishes, and the germline J gene fills in the end. The V gene's germline CDR1 is SGHTA and CDR2 FQGNSA. CDR3 length: 15 amino acids. J gave up 6 bases and V 4 bases, and 10 bases lay outside the gene matches.

A word on this clone: The CDR3 extends 3 residues past the end of the read, so its final part is completed from the germline J gene. This chain connects TRBV20-1 to TRBJ2-7; 12 nucleotides match TRBD2. The CDR3 is made up of 16 amino acids. V lost 0 bases, J lost 4 bases, and 7 bases stayed unmatched. The germline CDR1 and CDR2 sequences are DFQATT and SNEGSKA (reference sequence). The CDR3 reads CSARDYATSGRYEQYF. The DNA read from the CDR3 is TGCAGTGCTAGAGATTACGCCACTAGCGGGAGGTACGAG.

Of note for this clone: Read sequence stops 3 residues before the CDR3 end, and the germline J gene provides the missing end. This chain joins TRBV30 and TRBJ2-5, with TRBD2 matching over 14 bases. This CDR3 region has 15 residues. Germline CDR1 is GTSNPN and CDR2 is SVGIG (reference sequence). The V segment lost 3 bases and the J segment 6 bases; nucleotides outside the gene matches: 6. The CDR3 reads CAWSPRTSGRQTQYF. The part of the CDR3 DNA that was read is TGTGCCTGGAGCCCTAGGACTAGCGGGAGGCAGACC.

Concerning this clone: The DNA ends 3 residues before the CDR3 does, and the rest of the CDR3 is filled in from the germline J gene. The gene calls are TRBV30 and TRBJ1-1; TRBD1 agrees at 8 bases. After removal of 4 bases from V and 3 bases from J, the junction contained 16 bases not matched to a gene. This CDR3 contains 17 residues. Germline CDR1 and CDR2: GTSNPN and SVGIG (reference sequence). The CDR3 loop reads CAWTLGVRQGAYTEAFF. The sequenced CDR3 bases are TGTGCCTGGACCCTAGGGGTCCGGCAGGGGGCCTACACTGAA. Filled out from reference TRBV30 and TRBJ1-1, the complete variable domain reads SQTIHQWPATLVQPVGSPLSLECTVEGTSNPNLYWYRQAAGRGLQLLFYSVGIGQISSEVPQNLSASRPQDRQFILSSKKLLLSDSGFYLCAWTLGVRQGAYTEAFFGQGTRLTVV.

The CDR3 bases that were read are TGCAGTGCCAGACAGGGGACCAACCAAGAGACC. Translated: CSARQGTNQET. The entire CDR3 sequence reads CSARQGTNQETQYF. The V and J genes are TRBV20-1 and TRBJ2-5, with TRBD1 matching over 8 bases. The DNA ends 3 residues before the CDR3 does, and the rest of the CDR3 is filled in from the germline J gene. Trimming removed 6 bases from V and 0 bases from J; junction bases left unmatched: 6. Germline CDR1 and CDR2: DFQATT and SNEGSKA (reference sequence). CDR3 length: 14 residues.

Turning to this clone: The read ends 3 residues shy of where the CDR3 ends; the end is completed using the germline J gene. This chain links TRBV5-1 with TRBJ2-1, with TRBD2 identical over 9 bases. The CDR3 runs to 19 residues. From germline, CDR1 is SGHRS and CDR2 YFSETQ. Germline trimming cut 4 bases from V and 8 bases from J; bases unmatched to any gene: 22. The sequenced CDR3 bases are TGCGCCAGCAGCCTGAATAGGTGGGCTGTAGGACTAGCGAAGGATGAG. Translation gives CASSLNRWAVGLAKDE. The full CDR3 is CASSLNRWAVGLAKDEQFF. The full variable domain, rest sourced from reference TRBV5-1 and TRBJ2-1, is KAGVTQTPRYLIKTRGQQVTLSCSPISGHRSVSWYQQTPGQGLQFLFEYFSETQRNKGNFPGRFSGRQFSNSRSEMNVSTLELGDSALYLCASSLNRWAVGLAKDEQFFGPGTRLTVL.

Regarding this clone: The read ends 3 residues shy of where the CDR3 ends; the end is completed using the germline J gene. The J gene is TRBJ2-7, the V gene TRBV4-1; D is possibly TRBD2 (6 bases). The CDR3 covers 15 residues. The germline V gene encodes CDR1 MGHRA and CDR2 YSYEKL. Trimming took off 0 bases at V and 6 bases at J, with 15 bases between the two ends. Incomplete CDR3 DNA: TGCGCCAGCAGCCAAGAGGGGTCAGGGACTGCCGAG. Protein sequence: CASSQEGSGTAE. The CDR3 in its entirety is CASSQEGSGTAEQYF.

A word on this clone: The read halts 3 residues ahead of the CDR3 end, with the missing end drawn from the germline J gene. The chain joins TRBV19 to TRBJ2-6; D perhaps matches TRBD1 (5 bases). The CDR3 loop spans 17 amino acids. From germline, CDR1 is LNHDA and CDR2 SQIVND (reference sequence). The V gene lost 7 bases and the J gene lost 0 bases, with 16 bases spanning the gap. Incomplete CDR3 DNA: TGTGCCAGTACTCAACAGGTTCTTGACTCTGGGGCCAACGTC. Its translation is CASTQQVLDSGANV. The CDR3 in full is CASTQQVLDSGANVLTF.

About this clone: The read ends 3 residues early relative to the CDR3; the germline J gene fills the gap. The chain links TRBV11-2 to TRBJ2-1; unclear D gene. This CDR3 has 13 amino acids. The germline V gene encodes CDR1 SGHAT and CDR2 FQNNGV. Trimming removed 6 bases at V and 8 bases at J, with 14 bases between. CDR3 DNA, as far as it was read: TGTGCCAGCAGTCAAGAACGAGCTCATGAG. This gives the protein CASSQERAHE. The complete CDR3 reads CASSQERAHEQFF.

Worth noting for this clone: The read finishes 3 residues shy of the CDR3 end, and the germline J gene is used to complete it. The chain employs TRBV30 and TRBJ1-2; 8 bases agree with TRBD1. The CDR3 is 14 residues long. The V gene's germline CDR1 is GTSNPN and CDR2 SVGIG (reference sequence). J gave up 4 bases and V 8 bases, and 12 bases lay outside the gene matches. CDR3 residues: CAGRQGLPPYGYTF. Partial CDR3 DNA: TGTGCCGGCAGACAGGGGCTCCCCCCCTATGGC.

A word on this clone: Sequencing ends 3 residues short of the CDR3 end; the germline J gene provides the rest. This chain joins TRBV5-1 and TRBJ2-2; the D gene is possibly TRBD1 (5 bases). CDR1 is SGHRS, CDR2 YFSETQ, per germline. This CDR3 is built from 15 residues. V dropped 0 bases and J dropped 4 bases, with 10 bases sitting between them. The DNA read from the CDR3 is TGCGCCAGCAGCTTGGGGCAGGGCGGCACCGGGGAG. Its translation: CASSLGQGGTGE. The complete CDR3 sequence is CASSLGQGGTGELFF.

As concerns this clone: The read ends 3 residues early relative to the CDR3; the germline J gene fills the gap. The chain combines TRBV19 with TRBJ1-5; D may be TRBD1 (6 bases). CDR3 size: 15 residues. V lost 1 base and J lost 2, with 9 bases in between. Per germline, CDR1 LNHDA and CDR2 SQIVND (reference sequence). The chain's CDR3 is CASSIVRTGNQPQHF. CDR3 DNA (partial): TGTGCCAGTAGTATAGTCCGGACAGGCAATCAGCCC. Looking up the rest from reference TRBV19 and TRBJ1-5 gives the full variable domain: DGGITQSPKYLFRKEGQNVTLSCEQNLNHDAMYWYRQDPGQGLRLIYYSQIVNDFQKGDIAEGYSVSREKKESFPLTVTSAQKNPTAFYLCASSIVRTGNQPQHFGDGTRLSIL.

Concerning this clone: Read sequence stops 3 residues before the CDR3 end, and the germline J gene provides the missing end. The V and J genes are TRBV19 and TRBJ2-3; TRBD2 matches 11 bases. The CDR3 has 16 residues. After removal of 4 bases from V and 4 bases from J, the junction contained 7 bases not matched to a gene. The germline V gene encodes CDR1 LNHDA and CDR2 SQIVND (reference sequence). The CDR3 sequence is CASSTLSGRAADTQYF. The sequenced part of the CDR3 DNA is TGTGCCAGTAGTACCCTTAGCGGGAGGGCCGCAGATACG.

In regard to this clone: The DNA ends 3 residues before the CDR3 does, and the rest of the CDR3 is filled in from the germline J gene. The chain carries TRBV5-5 and TRBJ2-1; 9 bases line up with TRBD2. V shed 6 bases and J 7 bases; nucleotides not matched to a gene: 8. The CDR3 sequence is 14 residues long. Germline-derived CDR1 and CDR2 are SGHKS and YYEKEE (reference sequence). CDR3 loop: CASTLAGEGNEQFF. CDR3 DNA, as far as it was read: TGTGCCAGCACCTTAGCGGGAGAGGGAAATGAG. Drawing the rest from reference TRBV5-5 and TRBJ2-1, the complete variable domain is DAGVTQSPTHLIKTRGQQVTLRCSPISGHKSVSWYQQVLGQGPQFIFQYYEKEERGRGNFPDRFSARQFPNYSSELNVNALLLGDSALYLCASTLAGEGNEQFFGPGTRLTVL.

For this clone: The read ends 3 residues before the CDR3 terminus; that terminus is restored from the germline J gene. V is TRBV7-9 and J is TRBJ2-5; 9 nucleotides match TRBD1. CDR1 is SEHNR, CDR2 FQNEAQ, per germline (reference sequence). J lost 3 bases, V lost 4 bases, and 6 bases had no gene match. The CDR3 runs to 15 residues. CDR3 in amino acids: CASSYGTGFEETQYF. The sequenced part of the CDR3 DNA is TGTGCCAGCAGCTATGGGACAGGGTTTGAAGAGACC.

Comments on this clone: The CDR3 is cut off 3 residues early in the read; its end comes from the germline J gene. V gene TRBV20-1 combines with J gene TRBJ2-7; 11 bases align to TRBD1. The CDR3 is 15 amino acids. Germline values: CDR1 DFQATT, CDR2 SNEGSKA (reference sequence). The J segment lost 5 bases and the V segment lost 2 bases, leaving 8 bases of the junction unmatched. The CDR3 here is CSARPGDRGTDEQYF. The sequenced CDR3 bases are TGCAGTGCTAGACCCGGGGACAGGGGGACCGACGAG.

Points on this clone: From the germline J gene comes the end of the CDR3, since the read stops 3 residues before it. The chain recombines TRBV7-3 with TRBJ2-1; the match to TRBD2 covers 8 bases. This CDR3 region has 15 residues. The germline V gene has CDR1 SGHTA and CDR2 FQGTGA. The ends lost 5 bases at V and 0 bases at J; junction bases unmatched: 3. The CDR3 bases that were read are TGTGCCAGCAGCCCGAGCGGGAGCTCCTACAATGAG. Encoded protein: CASSPSGSSYNE. The full CDR3 reads CASSPSGSSYNEQFF.

Turning to this clone: The read finishes 3 residues shy of the CDR3 end, and the germline J gene is used to complete it. The genes are TRBV19 and TRBJ2-4; 9 positions match TRBD2. Germline values: CDR1 LNHDA, CDR2 SQIVND (reference sequence). The CDR3 loop spans 13 amino acids. Trimming at V came to 9 bases and at J to 9 bases, leaving 9 bases not matched to a gene. The CDR3 here is CASPWTSEVIQYF. The covered CDR3 bases are TGTGCCAGCCCCTGGACTAGCGAGGTCATT. Variable domain in full (rest from reference TRBV19 and TRBJ2-4): DGGITQSPKYLFRKEGQNVTLSCEQNLNHDAMYWYRQDPGQGLRLIYYSQIVNDFQKGDIAEGYSVSREKKESFPLTVTSAQKNPTAFYLCASPWTSEVIQYFGAGTRLSVL.

In regard to this clone: The read stops 3 residues short of the end of the CDR3; the missing end is completed from the germline J gene. This chain uses TRBV5-5 with TRBJ1-5; 7 bases are a match to TRBD1. The CDR3 contains 15 residues. The ends lost 5 bases at V and 9 bases at J; junction bases unmatched: 14. The germline V gene has CDR1 SGHKS and CDR2 YYEKEE (reference sequence). The part of the CDR3 DNA that was read is TGTGCCAGCAGTACCGGGACAGCTTCTGTTGGGCCC. Residues: CASSTGTASVGP. The complete CDR3 reads CASSTGTASVGPQHF.

Comment on this clone: The observed sequence ends 3 residues before the CDR3 terminus, with the missing tail filled in from the germline J gene. The chain joins TRBV20-1 to TRBJ2-1, with D possibly matching TRBD2 (6 bases). Germline loops: CDR1 DFQATT, CDR2 SNEGSKA (reference sequence). The CDR3 sequence is 14 residues long. V was trimmed by 7 bases and J by 5 bases, leaving 18 bases between them. The DNA read from the CDR3 is TGCAGTGTCCCCCTGGCGGGAACCGACAATGAG. Protein sequence: CSVPLAGTDNE. The CDR3 in its entirety is CSVPLAGTDNEQFF.

Partial CDR3 DNA: TGCAGTGCGACCACAGGGCCCCTGAACACTGAA. Its protein is CSATTGPLNTE. The CDR3 in its entirety is CSATTGPLNTEAFF. The genes are TRBV20-1 and TRBJ1-1; weak D call: TRBD1 (6 bases). From the germline J gene comes the end of the CDR3, since the read stops 3 residues before it. This CDR3 has 14 residues. CDR1 DFQATT and CDR2 SNEGSKA come from the germline V gene (reference sequence). Trimming took off 6 bases at V and 0 bases at J, with 14 bases between the two ends.

On this clone itself: The observed sequence ends 3 residues before the CDR3 terminus, with the missing tail filled in from the germline J gene. This chain links TRBV7-8 with TRBJ2-1, with 11 bases aligning to TRBD2. Germline V gene lookup returns CDR1 SGHVS and CDR2 FQNEAQ. V lost 3 bases to trimming and J lost 5 bases; unmatched junction nucleotides: 6. The CDR3 is made up of 16 amino acids. The part of the CDR3 DNA that was read is TGTGCCAGCAGCTTCCAGACTAGCGGGAATGACAATGAG. This encodes CASSFQTSGNDNE. The whole CDR3 is CASSFQTSGNDNEQFF.

As concerns this clone: The read ends 3 residues before the CDR3 terminus; that terminus is restored from the germline J gene. V usage is TRBV11-2 and J usage is TRBJ2-1, with D perhaps TRBD2 (5 bases). In germline, CDR1 is SGHAT, CDR2 FQNNGV. This CDR3 contains 12 residues. V was cut by 6 bases and J by 4 bases, with 7 bases left in between. The covered CDR3 bases are TGTGCCAGCAGGGGCGGGTACAATGAG. Protein sequence: CASRGGYNE. The CDR3 reads in full as CASRGGYNEQFF.